These 28 T cell receptor beta chains came from one sample sequenced in a study of cytomegalovirus exposure and HLA in healthy donors (dated by TCRdb to the late 2010s). The library was produced with the immunoSEQ multiplex PCR assay. TCRdb limited this immuneACCESS table to in-frame rearrangements with V and J called. A share of clones is missing; checked studies link under half to unresolved V genes, and the rest is unexplained. The sample data list tens of thousands of clones, and about nine tenths of these were observed just once. Of the sample, 8.4% falls within the top ten clones. Sequenced material: PBMCs. All receptors derive from a young woman in good health and CMV-seropositive.

This chain uses TRBV7-9 with TRBJ2-5; D may be TRBD2 (5 bases). Trimming pared 1 base from V and 1 base from J, leaving 16 bases between. CDR1 is SEHNR and CDR2 is FQNEAQ in the germline V gene (reference sequence). CDR3 length: 17 amino acids. CDR3 coding DNA: TGTGCCAGCAGCTTAGGCCGGGGTCTAGCCACCCAAGAGACCCAGTACTTC. Amino acid sequence: CASSLGRGLATQETQYF.

V is TRBV11-2 and J is TRBJ1-6; D gene uncertain. Germline V lookup: CDR1 SGHAT, CDR2 FQNNGV. The CDR3 runs to 16 residues. The V end was cut by 5 bases, the J end by 2 bases, with 13 bases between. The CDR3 region is CASSIRGGPYNSPLHF. CDR3 nucleotides: TGTGCCAGCAGCATCCGGGGAGGACCCTATAATTCACCCCTCCACTTT. The full variable domain, completed using reference TRBV11-2 and TRBJ1-6, is EAGVAQSPRYKIIEKRQSVAFWCNPISGHATLYWYQQILGQGPKLLIQFQNNGVVDDSQLPKDRFSAERLKGVDSTLKIQPAKLEDSAVYLCASSIRGGPYNSPLHFGNGTRLTVT.

The chain carries TRBV5-1 and TRBJ1-5; tentatively, D is TRBD1 (6 bases). Germline V CDR1 and CDR2: SGHRS, YFSETQ. This CDR3 is 14 amino acids long. The ends were cut back, 0 bases at V and 5 bases at J, with 9 bases in the middle. CDR3 coding DNA: TGCGCCAGCAGCTTGGGAGGGGGGGATCAGCCCCAGCATTTT. Its protein product is CASSLGGGDQPQHF.

The chain recombines TRBV10-3 with TRBJ1-5; D perhaps matches TRBD1 (5 bases). Germline V gene data show CDR1 as ENHRY and CDR2 as SYGVKD. The CDR3 runs to 14 residues. Trimming stripped 3 bases from V and 2 bases from J, with 8 bases between. This CDR3 reads CAISDETGNQPQHF. For the CDR3, the DNA is TGTGCCATCAGTGATGAGACAGGCAATCAGCCCCAGCATTTT.

The chain combines TRBV6-5 with TRBJ1-1, with 9 bases fitting TRBD1. CDR3 length equals 14 residues. CDR1 MNHEY and CDR2 SVGAGI come from the germline V gene. V trimming: 8 bases; J trimming: 5 bases; junction bases outside the gene matches: 9. The CDR3 DNA reads as TGTGCCAGCGGCACCGGGACAGGGTATACTGAAGCTTTCTTT. This sequence encodes CASGTGTGYTEAFF.

The V call is TRBV5-1, the J call TRBJ1-2; possibly TRBD1 for D (5 bases). The CDR3 is 15 residues long. CDR1 and CDR2 from the germline V gene are SGHRS and YFSETQ. Trimming pared 0 bases from V and 4 bases from J, leaving 13 bases between. The DNA of the CDR3 is TGCGCCAGCAGCTTGGGCTCCGGGGGGACCTATGGCTACACCTTC. Its translation is CASSLGSGGTYGYTF.

The chain recombines TRBV2 with TRBJ1-5; a possible D gene is TRBD1 (6 bases). CDR3 length: 15 amino acids. Germline values: CDR1 SNHLY, CDR2 FYNNEI. V lost 2 bases, J lost 1 base, and 9 bases lay in between. Written as DNA, the CDR3 is TGTGCCAGCAGTGAACGGGGGGCAAGCAATCAGCCCCAGCATTTT. This encodes CASSERGASNQPQHF.

The V and J genes are TRBV27 and TRBJ1-5; 8 bases are shared with TRBD1. There are 15 residues in the CDR3. Germline-derived CDR1 and CDR2 are MNHEY and SMNVEV (reference sequence). The trim removed 4 bases at V and 1 base at J, leaving 3 bases unmatched. The CDR3: CASSWGTGSNQPQHF. The CDR3 nucleotides are TGTGCCAGCAGTTGGGGGACAGGCAGCAATCAGCCCCAGCATTTT.

J is TRBJ1-1 and V is TRBV2; D gene unclear. The V gene's germline CDR1 is SNHLY and CDR2 FYNNEI. The germline V and J ends were trimmed by 6 bases and 4 bases, with 12 bases remaining between them. This CDR3 spans 13 amino acids. The CDR3 sequence: CASRGVGLTEAFF. The CDR3, as DNA: TGTGCCAGCAGGGGAGTTGGGCTCACTGAAGCTTTCTTT. The entire variable domain, with the rest obtained from reference TRBV2 and TRBJ1-1, is as follows: EPEVTQTPSHQVTQMGQEVILRCVPISNHLYFYWYRQILGQKVEFLVSFYNNEISEKSEIFDDQFSVERPDGSNFTLKIRSTKLEDSAMYFCASRGVGLTEAFFGQGTRLTVV.

This clone occurred a few times. V gene TRBV19 combines with J gene TRBJ2-1; no firm D call. Between the trimmed V and J ends, which lost 4 bases and 1 base, there was a span of 8 bases. The CDR3 is 14 residues long. Germline V gene lookup returns CDR1 LNHDA and CDR2 SQIVND (reference sequence). For the CDR3, the DNA is TGTGCCAGTAGTAACGGGTATTCCTACAATGAGCAGTTCTTC. It encodes CASSNGYSYNEQFF.

The genes are TRBV10-3 and TRBJ2-3; the match to TRBD1 covers 7 bases. The CDR3 is 16 residues long. Trimming at V came to 1 base and at J to 2 bases, leaving 6 bases not matched to a gene. CDR1 and CDR2 from the germline V gene are ENHRY and SYGVKD. As DNA, the CDR3 is TGTGCCATCAGTGAGTGGGACAGCTTTTCCACAGATACGCAGTATTTT. It translates to CAISEWDSFSTDTQYF.

There are a few counts of this clone. The chain joins TRBV19 to TRBJ1-3; TRBD1 aligns across 9 bases. The CDR3 spans 16 residues. The junction had 8 bases not matched to a gene; V was cut back by 8 bases and J by 0 bases. Per germline, CDR1 LNHDA and CDR2 SQIVND (reference sequence). CDR3 bases: TGTGCCAGTTCCCAACAGGGGGCATTCTCTGGAAACACCATATATTTT. Residues: CASSQQGAFSGNTIYF.

This rearrangement joins TRBV7-2 to TRBJ1-5; 7 bases align to TRBD1. V lost 5 bases to trimming and J lost 4 bases; unmatched junction nucleotides: 11. CDR1 SGHTA and CDR2 FQGNSA come from the germline V gene. The CDR3 loop spans 16 amino acids. The DNA of the CDR3 is TGTGCCAGCAGCAGCCAGACAGGGATGGGTAATCAGCCCCAGCATTTT. Amino acids: CASSSQTGMGNQPQHF.

The CDR3 protein is CASSSGRGPGELFF. In nucleotides, the CDR3 is TGTGCCAGCAGCTCAGGCAGGGGGCCCGGGGAGCTGTTTTTT. V gene TRBV5-8 combines with J gene TRBJ2-2; 8 nucleotides agree with TRBD1. The CDR3 is 14 residues long. CDR1 is SGHTS and CDR2 is YDEGEE in the germline V gene. The V gene end was trimmed by 3 bases and the J gene end by 6 bases; junction bases not matched to a gene: 4.

The chain employs TRBV28 and TRBJ1-1, with D possibly matching TRBD1 (5 bases). The CDR3 spans 14 residues. The V and J ends lost 5 bases and 3 bases respectively, with 13 bases between them. Germline values: CDR1 MDHEN, CDR2 SYDVKM. Here the CDR3 DNA reads TGTGCCAGCAGTACTCGCGGGACGGACACTGAAGCTTTCTTT. Translated, it gives CASSTRGTDTEAFF.

This clone was observed a handful of times. This chain connects TRBV4-3 to TRBJ2-3; 8 bases are shared with TRBD2. The junction had 12 bases not matched to a gene; V was cut back by 0 bases and J by 4 bases. Germline lookup yields CDR1 LGHNA and CDR2 YSLEER. The CDR3 contains 18 residues. The CDR3: CASSQDLTGGQESDTQYF. As DNA, the CDR3 is TGCGCCAGCAGCCAAGATCTTACGGGGGGGCAAGAATCAGATACGCAGTATTTT.

V gene TRBV5-4 combines with J gene TRBJ2-7, with 7 bases lining up with TRBD1. CDR1 is SGHNT, CDR2 YYREEE, per germline (reference sequence). CDR3 size: 19 residues. Trimming removed 0 bases from V and 4 bases from J; junction bases left unmatched: 19. The CDR3 nucleotides read TGTGCCAGCAGCTTGGAGGGGACAGCTTTTAATCCGGGGTTATACGAGCAGTACTTC. Its translation: CASSLEGTAFNPGLYEQYF. Full variable domain (missing parts from reference TRBV5-4 and TRBJ2-7): ETGVTQSPTHLIKTRGQQVTLRCSSQSGHNTVSWYQQALGQGPQFIFQYYREEENGRGNFPPRFSGLQFPNYSSELNVNALELDDSALYLCASSLEGTAFNPGLYEQYFGPGTRLTVT.

This chain links TRBV5-4 with TRBJ1-2, with D possibly being TRBD1 (6 bases). Germline V gives CDR1 SGHNT, CDR2 YYREEE (reference sequence). The CDR3 sequence is 16 residues long. V lost 1 base and J 4 bases, leaving 17 bases between the germline ends. The CDR3 sequence: CASSLPGVMSSYGYTF. The DNA of the CDR3 is TGTGCCAGCAGCTTGCCAGGGGTCATGTCTAGCTATGGCTACACCTTC. Full variable domain (rest looked up from reference TRBV5-4 and TRBJ1-2): ETGVTQSPTHLIKTRGQQVTLRCSSQSGHNTVSWYQQALGQGPQFIFQYYREEENGRGNFPPRFSGLQFPNYSSELNVNALELDDSALYLCASSLPGVMSSYGYTFGSGTRLTVV.

The genes are TRBV19 and TRBJ1-5; D remains ambiguous. With 2 bases removed from V and 7 bases from J, the gap between germline ends came to 15 bases. The CDR3 covers 15 residues. Germline CDR1 LNHDA, CDR2 SQIVND (reference sequence). In DNA form, the CDR3 reads TGTGCCAGTAGTATAAAGGAGGACCGAAGACAGCCCCAGCATTTT. This gives the protein CASSIKEDRRQPQHF. The full variable domain, rest sourced from reference TRBV19 and TRBJ1-5, is DGGITQSPKYLFRKEGQNVTLSCEQNLNHDAMYWYRQDPGQGLRLIYYSQIVNDFQKGDIAEGYSVSREKKESFPLTVTSAQKNPTAFYLCASSIKEDRRQPQHFGDGTRLSIL.

The V gene is TRBV30, the J gene TRBJ1-2, with TRBD1 as a possible D gene (5 bases). CDR1 and CDR2 (germline): GTSNPN, SVGIG (reference sequence). Between the trimmed V and J ends, which lost 0 bases and 8 bases, there was a span of 16 bases. This CDR3 is built from 14 residues. The CDR3: CAWSVPGVGSGYTF. CDR3 sequence (DNA): TGTGCCTGGAGTGTACCGGGGGTTGGAAGCGGCTACACCTTC.

The chain is built from TRBV7-9 and TRBJ1-1; TRBD1 matches at 9 bases. Germline CDR1 is SEHNR and CDR2 is FQNEAQ (reference sequence). V dropped 5 bases and J dropped 10; count of bases not matched to a gene: 11. The CDR3 is 14 amino acids. CDR3 coding DNA: TGTGCCAGCAGCAACTCGGGACAGGGTCGTGGAGCTTTCTTT. It specifies CASSNSGQGRGAFF.

The genes are TRBV5-5 and TRBJ1-1; D remains unclear. The CDR3 has 14 residues. Germline values: CDR1 SGHKS, CDR2 YYEKEE (reference sequence). V dropped 1 base and J dropped 1 base, with 8 bases sitting between them. CDR3 coding DNA: TGTGCCAGCAGCTTGATGGGCAGGAACACTGAAGCTTTCTTT. This sequence encodes CASSLMGRNTEAFF.

The CDR3 DNA reads TGTGCCAGCAGCTTAACGAACGGCTACGAGCAGTACTTC. Its translation: CASSLTNGYEQYF. The chain couples TRBV7-3 to TRBJ2-7; no definite D call. Germline V gene lookup returns CDR1 SGHTA and CDR2 FQGTGA. This CDR3 is built from 13 residues. Trimming removed 0 bases from V and 3 bases from J, with 6 bases in between. The full variable domain, with the rest looked up from reference TRBV7-3 and TRBJ2-7, is GAGVSQTPSNKVTEKGKYVELRCDPISGHTALYWYRQSLGQGPEFLIYFQGTGAADDSGLPNDRFFAVRPEGSVSTLKIQRTERGDSAVYLCASSLTNGYEQYFGPGTRLTVT.

This chain links TRBV19 with TRBJ2-2, with 13 bases identical to TRBD2. This CDR3 comprises 16 residues. Germline CDR1 LNHDA, CDR2 SQIVND (reference sequence). J was trimmed by 4 bases and V by 7 bases; bases with no gene match: 6. CDR3 amino acids: CASKTSGGRITGELFF. DNA of the CDR3: TGTGCCAGTAAGACTAGCGGGGGGCGTATCACCGGGGAGCTGTTTTTT.

The rearrangement uses TRBV6-5 and TRBJ1-6, with 9 bases matching TRBD1. Germline V gives CDR1 MNHEY, CDR2 SVGAGI. V lost 4 bases to trimming and J lost 10 bases; unmatched junction nucleotides: 8. This CDR3 has 15 residues. The CDR3 loop reads CASSSDWTGDSPLHF. CDR3 sequence (DNA): TGTGCCAGCAGTTCCGATTGGACAGGGGACTCACCCCTCCACTTT.

This rearrangement joins TRBV4-2 to TRBJ2-5; 7 nucleotides align to TRBD2. Germline values: CDR1 LGHNA, CDR2 YNFKEQ. Trimming cost V 3 bases and J 5 bases; bases outside gene matches: 15. This CDR3 contains 17 residues. As DNA, the CDR3 is TGTGCCAGCAGCCAGGCCTTTAGGACTAGTGGGGGGGAGACCCAGTACTTC. Translated, it gives CASSQAFRTSGGETQYF.

V usage is TRBV4-1 and J usage is TRBJ1-4; TRBD1 matches at 7 bases. V was clipped by 5 bases and J by 3 bases; unmatched bases: 6. The V gene's germline CDR1 is MGHRA and CDR2 YSYEKL. This CDR3 contains 15 residues. The CDR3 coding sequence is TGCGCCAGCAGCTATCCGGGACAGTCTAATGAAAAACTGTTTTTT. Protein: CASSYPGQSNEKLFF.

There are a few counts of this clone. V is TRBV6-4 and J is TRBJ2-1, with a weak D call TRBD1 (6 bases). CDR1 and CDR2 from the germline V gene are MRHNA and SNTAGT. This CDR3 contains 14 residues. Trimming pared 4 bases from V and 3 bases from J, leaving 10 bases between. CDR3 nucleotide sequence: TGTGCCAGCAGTGGATCAGGGGACTACAATGAGCAGTTCTTC. Translated: CASSGSGDYNEQFF.